A selection of T cell receptor beta chains follows, all from one sample in a study of CD8 T cells in Susac syndrome. TCRdb re-called the immunoSEQ multiplex PCR reads with MiXCR, one entry per CDR3 protein. The table has some 170,000 distinct CDR3 sequences, just under 95% seen once. The source material was CD4+ T cells from PBMCs. The origin of the receptors is a human donor with Susac syndrome. Both conserved end residues are part of each CDR3. D genes are given only for firm matches. The size of a clone is reported for some rows only, either as once, few or many, or as a class for expanded clones.

v_call	d_call	j_call	clone_size	cdr3_length	cdr3_nt	cdr3_aa
TRBV2	TRBD1	TRBJ1-6	NA	16	TGTGCCAGCAGTGAAGCGCTTGGGACAGGGATTTCACCCCTCCACTTT	CASSEALGTGISPLHF
TRBV9	TRBD1	TRBJ1-6	NA	15	TGTGCCAGCAGCGTTGGGACAGGGGATAATTCACCCCTCCACTTT	CASSVGTGDNSPLHF
TRBV19	TRBD2	TRBJ2-1	NA	16	TGTGCCAGTAAAGTAGCGGGGCCCGCCTCCTACAATGAGCAGTTCTTC	CASKVAGPASYNEQFF
TRBV14	NA	TRBJ1-1	NA	18	TGTGCCAGCAGCCAAGGACCTACGCGGGGTGGGCTTAACACTGAAGCTTTCTTT	CASSQGPTRGGLNTEAFF
TRBV12-3/TRBV12-4	TRBD2	TRBJ2-1	NA	14	TGTGCCAGCAGTTTAAACCCGGGGGGGCCGGAACAGTTCTTC	CASSLNPGGPEQFF
TRBV12-3/TRBV12-4	NA	TRBJ1-2	NA	12	TGTGCCAGCAGTTTTCGGGCCCATGGCTACACCTTC	CASSFRAHGYTF
TRBV7-2	TRBD1	TRBJ1-1	NA	16	TGTGCCAGCAGCGCGCGGACAGGGGTCCATAACACTGAAGCTTTCTTT	CASSARTGVHNTEAFF
TRBV5-6	NA	TRBJ2-1	NA	16	TGTGCCAGCAGCCCCCGAGCGGGTAGCTCCTACAATGAGCAGTTCTTC	CASSPRAGSSYNEQFF
TRBV29-1	TRBD2	TRBJ2-7	NA	14	TGCAGCGTGAGAGGCCTAGCGGGAGCAGGCGAGCAGTACTTC	CSVRGLAGAGEQYF
TRBV20-1	NA	TRBJ2-1	once	11	TGCAGTGCCCTTAGGAGCAATGAGCAGTTCTTC	CSALRSNEQFF
TRBV20-1	TRBD2	TRBJ2-3	NA	12	TGCAGTGCTGCGGGGGGCACAGATACGCAGTATTTT	CSAAGGTDTQYF
TRBV20-1	NA	TRBJ1-5	NA	14	TGCAGTGCTAGAGGCCCCTCTCCCAATCAGCCCCAGCATTTT	CSARGPSPNQPQHF
TRBV19	NA	TRBJ1-1	NA	13	TGTGCCAGTAGTATAGCCCTGAACACTGAAGCTTTCTTT	CASSIALNTEAFF
TRBV24-1	NA	TRBJ2-7	NA	14	TGTGCCACCAGTGCCACCCGGGGGACAAGCGAGCAGTACTTC	CATSATRGTSEQYF
TRBV2	TRBD2	TRBJ2-1	NA	15	TGTGCCAGCAGTGAAGGAGGTAGCGGGGTAGATGAGCAGTTCTTC	CASSEGGSGVDEQFF
TRBV7-2	NA	TRBJ2-5	NA	16	TGTGCCAGCAGCTTAGGTCGGCTTGTAGCTTCAGAGACCCAGTACTTC	CASSLGRLVASETQYF
TRBV7-2	TRBD2	TRBJ2-1	NA	17	TGTGCCAGCAGCTCCACTAGCGGGGGGATCTCCTACAATGAGCAGTTCTTC	CASSSTSGGISYNEQFF
TRBV15	NA	TRBJ1-1	NA	13	TGTGCCACCAGCACTACAGGGTTTACTGAAGCTTTCTTT	CATSTTGFTEAFF
TRBV30	NA	TRBJ1-1	once	13	TGTGCCTGGCGGGGAGGAAGGGGCACTGAAGCTTTCTTT	CAWRGGRGTEAFF
TRBV3-1	NA	TRBJ1-3	NA	13	TGTGCCAGCAGCTCCGCGGGGGGAAACACCATATATTTT	CASSSAGGNTIYF
TRBV12-3/TRBV12-4	NA	TRBJ1-1	NA	13	TGTGCCAGCAGTTTTGGACACGACACTGAAGCTTTCTTT	CASSFGHDTEAFF
TRBV15	NA	TRBJ1-2	NA	14	TGTGCCACCAGCCCAGACCTAGATAACTATGGCTACACCTTC	CATSPDLDNYGYTF
TRBV20-1	NA	TRBJ2-3	NA	11	TGCAGTGCTAGAGAGGCTGCTACGCAGTATTTT	CSAREAATQYF
TRBV7-9	NA	TRBJ2-7	once	14	TGTGCCAGCAGCTTAGCTGGTTCGGAGGGTGCCGATTACTTC	CASSLAGSEGADYF
TRBV6-5	NA	TRBJ1-1	NA	14	TGTGCCAGCTCCGGACCTTATCCAAACACTGAAGCTTTCTTT	CASSGPYPNTEAFF
TRBV20-1	NA	TRBJ2-3	NA	15	TGCAGTGCTAAAAGGGATAGAGCCGAAACAGATACGCAGTATTTT	CSAKRDRAETDTQYF
TRBV7-8	NA	TRBJ1-2	NA	14	TGTGCCAGCAGCTTGGGGCAGCTTAACTATGGCTACACCTTC	CASSLGQLNYGYTF
TRBV15	NA	TRBJ1-4	NA	15	TGTGCCACCAGCAGGGCCGGTGTAACTAATGAAAAACTGTTTTTT	CATSRAGVTNEKLFF
TRBV30	TRBD1	TRBJ1-1	NA	14	TGTGCCGGAGGACAGGGGGCTTCGCGGACTGAAGCTTTCTTT	CAGGQGASRTEAFF
TRBV11-2	NA	TRBJ2-2	NA	15	TGTGCCAGCAGCTTAGGGTACAGCCTCACCGGGGAGCTGTTTTTT	CASSLGYSLTGELFF
TRBV6-6	NA	TRBJ2-1	once	16	TGTGCCAGCAGTTACTCGAACCAGAAACCCTACAATGAGCAGTTCTTC	CASSYSNQKPYNEQFF
TRBV20-1	TRBD1	TRBJ2-1	NA	13	TGCAGTGCGAGATCACAGGGGTTCGATGAGCAGTTCTTC	CSARSQGFDEQFF
TRBV15	NA	TRBJ2-3	NA	16	TGTGCCACCAGCAGAGATCTAGCAGCGGCCACAGATACGCAGTATTTT	CATSRDLAAATDTQYF
TRBV20-1	NA	TRBJ2-1	NA	13	TGCAGTGCTAGTACTGGGGTCGCAAATGAGCAGTTCTTC	CSASTGVANEQFF
TRBV30	NA	TRBJ1-5	NA	12	TGTGCCTGGAACGATGGCAATCAGCCCCAGCATTTT	CAWNDGNQPQHF